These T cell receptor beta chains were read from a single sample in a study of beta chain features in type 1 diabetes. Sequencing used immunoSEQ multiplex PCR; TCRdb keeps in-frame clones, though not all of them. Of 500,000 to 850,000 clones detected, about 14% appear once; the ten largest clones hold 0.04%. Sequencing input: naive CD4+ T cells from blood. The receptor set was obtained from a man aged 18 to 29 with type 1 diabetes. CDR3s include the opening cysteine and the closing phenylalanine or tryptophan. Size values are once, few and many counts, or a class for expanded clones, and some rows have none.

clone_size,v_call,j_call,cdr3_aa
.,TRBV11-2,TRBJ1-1,CASSSANTEAFF
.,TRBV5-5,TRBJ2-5,CASSGEQTTGAETQYF
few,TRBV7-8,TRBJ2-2,CASSPHQYGTGELFF
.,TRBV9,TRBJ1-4,CASSVGQTTTNEKLFF
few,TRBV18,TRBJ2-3,CASSPKREFVRDTQYF
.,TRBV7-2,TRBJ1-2,CASSSQGRGNYGYTF
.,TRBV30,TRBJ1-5,CAWSPGQVDQPQHF
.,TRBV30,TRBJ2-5,CAWETQETQYF
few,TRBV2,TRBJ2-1,CASSDSAGGQVVDPFF
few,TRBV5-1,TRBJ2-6,CASSLLGQEANVLTF
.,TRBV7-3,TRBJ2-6,CASSQGGAGANVLTF
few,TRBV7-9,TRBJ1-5,CASSSTGYQPQHF
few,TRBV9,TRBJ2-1,CASSVERAGGNSHNEQFF
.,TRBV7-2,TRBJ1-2,CASSRGENYGYTF
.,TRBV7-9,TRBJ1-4,CASSDGMNEKLFF
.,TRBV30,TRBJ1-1,CAWSYQVRDTEAFF
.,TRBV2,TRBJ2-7,CASGTGVNYEQYF
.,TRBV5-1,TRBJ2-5,CASSPGTGGPQETQYF
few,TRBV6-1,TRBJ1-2,CASRDTGTDHYGYTF
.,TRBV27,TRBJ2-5,CASRLTGAETQYF
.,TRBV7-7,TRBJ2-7,CASSLAGADEQYF
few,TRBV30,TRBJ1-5,CAWTEGVSRQPQHF
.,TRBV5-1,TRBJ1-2,CASSLATGSNGYTF
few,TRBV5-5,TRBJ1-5,CASSYIPGQGGQPQHF
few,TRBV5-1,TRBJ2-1,CASSLALTSYNEQFF
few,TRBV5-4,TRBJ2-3,CASTGLALGTDTQYF
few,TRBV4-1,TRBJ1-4,CASSPRGRNEKLFF
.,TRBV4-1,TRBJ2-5,CASSLTSGETQYF
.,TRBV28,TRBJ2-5,CASSLKSTQYF
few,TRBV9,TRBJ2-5,CASSPTAQETQYF
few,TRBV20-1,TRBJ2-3,CSARRSDTQYF